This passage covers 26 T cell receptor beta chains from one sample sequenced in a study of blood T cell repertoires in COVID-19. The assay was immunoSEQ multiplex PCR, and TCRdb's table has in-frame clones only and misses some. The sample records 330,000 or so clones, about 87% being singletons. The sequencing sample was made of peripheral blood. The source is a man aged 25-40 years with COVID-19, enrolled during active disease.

CDR3 residues: CASSDRINSPLHF. CDR3 DNA sequence: TGTGCCAGCAGCGACAGGATTAATTCACCCCTCCACTTT. This chain uses TRBV4-2 with TRBJ1-6, with D maybe TRBD1 (6 bases). Germline loops: CDR1 LGHNA, CDR2 YNFKEQ. With 5 bases removed from V and 6 bases from J, the gap between germline ends came to 8 bases. This CDR3 spans 13 amino acids.

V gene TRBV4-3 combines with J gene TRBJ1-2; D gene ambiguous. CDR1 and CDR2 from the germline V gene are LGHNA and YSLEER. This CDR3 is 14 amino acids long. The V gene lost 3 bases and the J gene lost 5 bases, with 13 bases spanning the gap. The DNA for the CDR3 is TGCGCCAGCAGCCACGGAGTGTTGCGATATGGCTACACCTTC. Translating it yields CASSHGVLRYGYTF.

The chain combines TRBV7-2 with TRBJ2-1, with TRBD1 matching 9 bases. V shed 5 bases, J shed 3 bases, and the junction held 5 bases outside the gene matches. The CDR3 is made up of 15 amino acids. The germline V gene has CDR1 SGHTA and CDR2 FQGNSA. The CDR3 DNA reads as TGTGCCAGCAGCAACCGACAGGGGGGCTACAATGAGCAGTTCTTC. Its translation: CASSNRQGGYNEQFF.

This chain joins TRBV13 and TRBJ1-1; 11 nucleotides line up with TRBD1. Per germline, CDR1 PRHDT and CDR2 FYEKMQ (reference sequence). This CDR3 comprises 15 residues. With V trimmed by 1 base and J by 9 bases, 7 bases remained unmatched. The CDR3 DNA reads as TGTGCCAGCAGCTTAGTAAGGACAGGGGGCAGTAAAGCTTTCTTT. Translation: CASSLVRTGGSKAFF.

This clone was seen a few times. CDR3 nucleotides: TGCGCCAGCAGCCAAGACGTAGTAAGCTCCTACGAGCAGTACTTC. This translates into CASSQDVVSSYEQYF. The chain is built from TRBV4-3 and TRBJ2-7; no definite D call. V was clipped by 0 bases and J by 0 bases, with 9 bases between them. The CDR3 is made up of 15 amino acids. Germline lookup yields CDR1 LGHNA and CDR2 YSLEER.

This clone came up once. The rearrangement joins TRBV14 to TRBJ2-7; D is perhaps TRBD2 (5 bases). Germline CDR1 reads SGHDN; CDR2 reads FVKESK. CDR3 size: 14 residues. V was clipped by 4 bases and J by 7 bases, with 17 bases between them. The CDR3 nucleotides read TGTGCCAGCAGCCCCCGACATCTTTCGGGGGAGCAGTACTTC. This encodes CASSPRHLSGEQYF.

CDR3 in DNA: TGCGCCAGCAGCCCCGCCCAGGGAAACACCATATATTTT. Its protein is CASSPAQGNTIYF. The chain employs TRBV5-1 and TRBJ1-3; the D is unclear. CDR3 length: 13 residues. The V end was cut by 4 bases, the J end by 4 bases, with 9 bases between. The germline V gene encodes CDR1 SGHRS and CDR2 YFSETQ.

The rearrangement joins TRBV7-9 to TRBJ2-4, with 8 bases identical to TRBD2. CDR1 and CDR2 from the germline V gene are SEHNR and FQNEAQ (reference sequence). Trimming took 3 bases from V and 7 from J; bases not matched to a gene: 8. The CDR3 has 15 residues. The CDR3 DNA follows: TGTGCCAGCAGCTTCGGGGGGGCCGAGGAGAACATTCAGTACTTC. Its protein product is CASSFGGAEENIQYF.

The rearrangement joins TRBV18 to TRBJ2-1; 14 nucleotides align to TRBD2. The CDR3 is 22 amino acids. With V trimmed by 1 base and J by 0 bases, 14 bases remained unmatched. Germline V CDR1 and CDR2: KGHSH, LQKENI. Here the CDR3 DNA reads TGTGCCAGCTCACCACTACTGGGACTAGCGGGAGTCATAGAGGACTCCTACAATGAGCAGTTCTTC. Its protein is CASSPLLGLAGVIEDSYNEQFF.

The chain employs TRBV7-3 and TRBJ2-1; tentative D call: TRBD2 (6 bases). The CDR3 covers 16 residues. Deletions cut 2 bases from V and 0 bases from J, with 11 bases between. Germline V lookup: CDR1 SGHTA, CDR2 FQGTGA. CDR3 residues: CASSLGGTGSYNEQFF. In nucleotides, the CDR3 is TGTGCCAGCAGCTTAGGCGGGACGGGCTCCTACAATGAGCAGTTCTTC.

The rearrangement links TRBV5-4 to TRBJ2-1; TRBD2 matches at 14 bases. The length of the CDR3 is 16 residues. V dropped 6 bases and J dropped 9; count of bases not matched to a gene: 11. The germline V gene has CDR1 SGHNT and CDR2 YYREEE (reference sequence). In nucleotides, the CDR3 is TGTGCCAGCACCCGCGGGACTAGCGGGAGTCTAGGTGAGCAGTTCTTC. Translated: CASTRGTSGSLGEQFF.

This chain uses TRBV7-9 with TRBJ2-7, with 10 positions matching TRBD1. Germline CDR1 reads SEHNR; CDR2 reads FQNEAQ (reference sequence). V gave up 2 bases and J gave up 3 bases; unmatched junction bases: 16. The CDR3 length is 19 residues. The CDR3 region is CASSLRVGQGKEWVYEQYF. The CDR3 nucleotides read TGTGCCAGCAGCTTACGAGTGGGACAGGGGAAAGAATGGGTCTACGAGCAGTACTTC.

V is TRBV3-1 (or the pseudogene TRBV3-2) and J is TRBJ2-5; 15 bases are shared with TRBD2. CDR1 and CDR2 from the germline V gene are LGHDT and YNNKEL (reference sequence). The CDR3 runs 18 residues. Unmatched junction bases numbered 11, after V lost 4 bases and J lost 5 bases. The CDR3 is CASSPRTSGRAVGETQYF. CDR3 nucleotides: TGTGCCAGCAGCCCCCGGACTAGCGGGAGGGCCGTGGGGGAGACCCAGTACTTC.

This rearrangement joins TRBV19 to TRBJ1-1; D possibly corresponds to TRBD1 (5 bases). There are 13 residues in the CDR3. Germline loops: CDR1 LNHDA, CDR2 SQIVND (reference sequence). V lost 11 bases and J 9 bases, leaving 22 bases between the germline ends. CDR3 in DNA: TGTGCCTCCCGCGGGACGCCTGATGGGAAAGCTTTCTTT. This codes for CASRGTPDGKAFF. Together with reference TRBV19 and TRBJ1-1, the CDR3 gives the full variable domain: DGGITQSPKYLFRKEGQNVTLSCEQNLNHDAMYWYRQDPGQGLRLIYYSQIVNDFQKGDIAEGYSVSREKKESFPLTVTSAQKNPTAFYLCASRGTPDGKAFFGQGTRLTVV.

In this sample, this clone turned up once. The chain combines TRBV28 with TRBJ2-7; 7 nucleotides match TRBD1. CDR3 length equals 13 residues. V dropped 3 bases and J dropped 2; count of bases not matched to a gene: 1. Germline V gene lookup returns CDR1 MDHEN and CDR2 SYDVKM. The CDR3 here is CASSFGQAYEQYF. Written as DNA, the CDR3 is TGTGCCAGCAGTTTCGGACAGGCCTACGAGCAGTACTTC.

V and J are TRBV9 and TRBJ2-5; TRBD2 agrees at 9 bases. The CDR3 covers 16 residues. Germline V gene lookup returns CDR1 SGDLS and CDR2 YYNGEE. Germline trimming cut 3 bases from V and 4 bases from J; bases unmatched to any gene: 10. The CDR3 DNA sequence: TGTGCCAGCAGCGCGAGAGGGGGACTAGCTGTAGAGACCCAGTACTTC. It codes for CASSARGGLAVETQYF.

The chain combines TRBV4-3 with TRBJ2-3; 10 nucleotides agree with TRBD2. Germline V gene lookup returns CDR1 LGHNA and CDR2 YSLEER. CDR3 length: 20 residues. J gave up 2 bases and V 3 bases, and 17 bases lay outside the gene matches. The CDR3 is CASSQNPPGTSARSTDTQYF. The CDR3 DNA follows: TGCGCCAGCAGCCAGAACCCCCCCGGGACTAGCGCCCGATCCACAGATACGCAGTATTTT.

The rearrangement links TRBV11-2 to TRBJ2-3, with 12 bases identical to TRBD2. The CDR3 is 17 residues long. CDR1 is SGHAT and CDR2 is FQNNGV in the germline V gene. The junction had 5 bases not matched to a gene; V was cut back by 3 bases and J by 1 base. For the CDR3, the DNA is TGTGCCAGCAGCTTTGGACTAGCGGGGACCGGCACAGATACGCAGTATTTT. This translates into CASSFGLAGTGTDTQYF.

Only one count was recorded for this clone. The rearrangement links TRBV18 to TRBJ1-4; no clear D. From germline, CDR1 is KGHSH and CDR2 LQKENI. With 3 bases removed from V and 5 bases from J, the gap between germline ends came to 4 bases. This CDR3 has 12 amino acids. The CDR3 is CASSPGNEKLFF. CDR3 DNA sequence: TGTGCCAGCTCACCCGGGAATGAAAAACTGTTTTTT.

CDR3 coding DNA: TGTGCCAGCAGTTTACTCAGGGCTGGTTATAATTCACCCCTCCACTTT. Translated, it gives CASSLLRAGYNSPLHF. The chain joins TRBV28 to TRBJ1-6; TRBD1 is a possible D gene (5 bases). Germline V lookup: CDR1 MDHEN, CDR2 SYDVKM. The CDR3 has 16 amino acids. V was pared by 2 bases and J by 4 bases, with 12 bases between. Looking up the rest from reference TRBV28 and TRBJ1-6 gives the full variable domain: DVKVTQSSRYLVKRTGEKVFLECVQDMDHENMFWYRQDPGLGLRLIYFSYDVKMKEKGDIPEGYSVSREKKERFSLILESASTNQTSMYLCASSLLRAGYNSPLHFGNGTRLTVT.

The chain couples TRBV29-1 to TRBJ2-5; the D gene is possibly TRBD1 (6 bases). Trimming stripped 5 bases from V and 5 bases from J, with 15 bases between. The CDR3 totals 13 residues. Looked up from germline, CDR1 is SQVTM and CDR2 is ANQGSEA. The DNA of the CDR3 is TGCAGCGTTCTTTCTCTGGGGGCGGAGACCCAGTACTTC. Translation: CSVLSLGAETQYF.

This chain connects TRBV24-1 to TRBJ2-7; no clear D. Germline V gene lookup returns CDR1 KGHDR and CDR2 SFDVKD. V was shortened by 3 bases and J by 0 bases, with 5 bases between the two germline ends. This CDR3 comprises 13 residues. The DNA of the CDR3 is TGTGCCACCAGTGATGGCAGCTCCTACGAGCAGTACTTC. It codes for CATSDGSSYEQYF.

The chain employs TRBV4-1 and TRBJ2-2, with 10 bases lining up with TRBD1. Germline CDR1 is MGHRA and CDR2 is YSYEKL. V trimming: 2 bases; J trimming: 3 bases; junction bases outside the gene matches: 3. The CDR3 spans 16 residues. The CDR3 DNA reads TGCGCCAGCAGCCAACCGGGACAGGGGTACACCGGGGAGCTGTTTTTT. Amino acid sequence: CASSQPGQGYTGELFF.

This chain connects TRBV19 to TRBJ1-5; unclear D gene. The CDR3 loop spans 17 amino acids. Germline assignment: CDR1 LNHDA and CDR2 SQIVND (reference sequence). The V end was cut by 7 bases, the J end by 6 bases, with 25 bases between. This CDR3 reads CASTPGVGSGYVQPQHF. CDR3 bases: TGTGCCAGTACCCCGGGAGTGGGCAGCGGTTATGTTCAGCCCCAGCATTTT.

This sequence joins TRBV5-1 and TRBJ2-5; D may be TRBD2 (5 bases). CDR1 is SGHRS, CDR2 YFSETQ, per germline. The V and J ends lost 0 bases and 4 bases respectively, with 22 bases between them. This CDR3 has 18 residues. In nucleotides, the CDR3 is TGCGCCAGCAGCTTGGGGGTTACGGCGGGCCGCCCGACAGAGACCCAGTACTTC. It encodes CASSLGVTAGRPTETQYF. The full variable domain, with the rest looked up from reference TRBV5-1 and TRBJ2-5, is KAGVTQTPRYLIKTRGQQVTLSCSPISGHRSVSWYQQTPGQGLQFLFEYFSETQRNKGNFPGRFSGRQFSNSRSEMNVSTLELGDSALYLCASSLGVTAGRPTETQYFGPGTRLLVL.

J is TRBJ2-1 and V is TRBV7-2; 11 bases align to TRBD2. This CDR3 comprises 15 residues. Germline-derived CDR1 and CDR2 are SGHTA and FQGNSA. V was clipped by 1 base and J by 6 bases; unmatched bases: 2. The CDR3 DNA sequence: TGTGCCAGCAGCTTAGTAGCGGGGGGGCTCAATGAGCAGTTCTTC. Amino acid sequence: CASSLVAGGLNEQFF.